These T cell receptor beta chains were read from a single sample in a study of cytomegalovirus exposure and HLA in healthy donors. Method: immunoSEQ multiplex PCR; TCRdb's copy keeps in-frame clones and lacks some. Altogether 90,000 to 120,000 clones are present, roughly 75% being singletons, with the ten largest covering around 5%. Sequencing was done on a sample of PBMCs. These receptors came from a woman aged 18-29 years in good health and CMV-seropositive. Each CDR3 is given with its conserved first and last residue. Each record gives: J gene, V gene, D gene, clone size, CDR3 protein, CDR3 DNA. A D gene is named only where the DNA matches it firmly. Rows may omit the clone size; those that give it use once, few, many or a size class.

j_gene: TRBJ1-5
v_gene: TRBV27
d_gene: -
abundance: large
CDR3aa: CASSLWGDQPQHF
CDR3nt: TGTGCCAGCAGTTTATGGGGGGATCAGCCCCAGCATTTT

j_gene: TRBJ1-2
v_gene: TRBV29-1
d_gene: -
abundance: -
CDR3aa: CSVLFYGYTF
CDR3nt: TGCAGCGTGCTATTCTATGGCTACACCTTC

j_gene: TRBJ2-1
v_gene: TRBV10-3
d_gene: -
abundance: -
CDR3aa: CAISNRDNEQFF
CDR3nt: TGTGCCATCAGCAACCGGGACAATGAGCAGTTCTTC

j_gene: TRBJ1-2
v_gene: TRBV7-9
d_gene: -
abundance: -
CDR3aa: CASSLGQSPVRYTF
CDR3nt: TGTGCCAGCAGCCTTGGACAATCTCCCGTGCGCTACACCTTC

j_gene: TRBJ1-1
v_gene: TRBV27
d_gene: -
abundance: -
CDR3aa: CASSLLRGTEAFF
CDR3nt: TGTGCCAGCAGTTTATTGAGGGGGACTGAAGCTTTCTTT

j_gene: TRBJ2-7
v_gene: TRBV10-3
d_gene: -
abundance: few
CDR3aa: CAISESGLAVDPSPTSISGGGYF
CDR3nt: TGTGCCATCAGTGAGTCTGGGTTAGCGGTAGATCCTTCTCCTACGAGCATCTCAGGAGGAGGGTACTTC

j_gene: TRBJ2-3
v_gene: TRBV10-3
d_gene: TRBD1
abundance: -
CDR3aa: CAISESTGGADTQYF
CDR3nt: TGTGCCATCAGTGAATCTACAGGGGGCGCAGATACGCAGTATTTT

j_gene: TRBJ2-7
v_gene: TRBV29-1
d_gene: TRBD1
abundance: -
CDR3aa: CSVETVGQGTYEQYF
CDR3nt: TGCAGCGTTGAAACTGTCGGACAGGGCACCTACGAGCAGTACTTC

j_gene: TRBJ2-4
v_gene: TRBV7-2
d_gene: -
abundance: -
CDR3aa: CASSHGQYF
CDR3nt: TGTGCCAGCAGCCACGGGCAGTACTTC

j_gene: TRBJ2-1
v_gene: TRBV7-9
d_gene: -
abundance: -
CDR3aa: CASSLALNEQFF
CDR3nt: TGTGCCAGCAGCTTAGCGCTAAATGAGCAGTTCTTC

j_gene: TRBJ2-2
v_gene: TRBV6-5
d_gene: TRBD2
abundance: -
CDR3aa: CASSSPGGSRELFF
CDR3nt: TGTGCCAGCAGCTCTCCTGGCGGGAGCCGGGAGCTGTTTTTT

j_gene: TRBJ1-2
v_gene: TRBV27
d_gene: -
abundance: -
CDR3aa: CASSEQGHYGYTF
CDR3nt: TGTGCCAGCAGTGAACAGGGACACTATGGCTACACCTTC

j_gene: TRBJ1-2
v_gene: TRBV30
d_gene: -
abundance: once
CDR3aa: CAWKGQKIYGYTF
CDR3nt: TGTGCCTGGAAAGGACAGAAGATCTATGGCTACACCTTC

j_gene: TRBJ2-2
v_gene: TRBV10-3
d_gene: -
abundance: once
CDR3aa: CAIRGDKANTGELFF
CDR3nt: TGTGCCATCAGGGGGGACAAAGCTAACACCGGGGAGCTGTTTTTT

j_gene: TRBJ2-3
v_gene: TRBV5-1
d_gene: TRBD2
abundance: -
CDR3aa: CASSLSLAGGSSDTQYF
CDR3nt: TGCGCCAGCAGCTTGTCCCTAGCGGGAGGGTCATCAGATACGCAGTATTTT

j_gene: TRBJ1-1
v_gene: TRBV28
d_gene: -
abundance: -
CDR3aa: CASSSIGASEAFF
CDR3nt: TGTGCCAGCAGTTCGATAGGGGCCTCTGAAGCTTTCTTT

j_gene: TRBJ2-7
v_gene: TRBV27
d_gene: TRBD1
abundance: -
CDR3aa: CASSLSVWTGGLEQYF
CDR3nt: TGTGCCAGCAGTTTGTCAGTCTGGACAGGGGGCCTCGAGCAGTACTTC

j_gene: TRBJ1-3
v_gene: TRBV11-2
d_gene: -
abundance: -
CDR3aa: CASSLAPSSGNTIYF
CDR3nt: TGTGCCAGCAGCTTGGCACCTAGCTCTGGAAACACCATATATTTT

j_gene: TRBJ2-1
v_gene: TRBV7-2
d_gene: TRBD2
abundance: -
CDR3aa: CASSSQASGYNEQFF
CDR3nt: TGTGCCAGCAGCTCTCAGGCTAGCGGCTACAATGAGCAGTTCTTC

j_gene: TRBJ2-2
v_gene: TRBV18
d_gene: TRBD2
abundance: -
CDR3aa: CASSPQAGGPPSGELFF
CDR3nt: TGTGCCAGCTCTCCTCAAGCGGGAGGGCCCCCGTCCGGGGAGCTGTTTTTT

j_gene: TRBJ1-2
v_gene: TRBV6-1
d_gene: TRBD1
abundance: -
CDR3aa: CASSETGEGYTF
CDR3nt: TGTGCCAGCAGTGAGACAGGGGAAGGCTACACCTTC

j_gene: TRBJ1-2
v_gene: TRBV27
d_gene: TRBD1
abundance: few
CDR3aa: CASSLRDSNYGYTF
CDR3nt: TGTGCCAGCAGTCTCCGGGACAGCAACTATGGCTACACCTTC

j_gene: TRBJ2-3
v_gene: TRBV6-5
d_gene: TRBD1
abundance: -
CDR3aa: CASSSGQGAKDTQYF
CDR3nt: TGTGCCAGCAGTTCAGGACAGGGGGCGAAAGATACGCAGTATTTT

j_gene: TRBJ2-4
v_gene: TRBV18
d_gene: TRBD2
abundance: -
CDR3aa: CASSRRENIQYF
CDR3nt: TGTGCCAGCTCACGGCGGGAGAACATTCAGTACTTC